Shown below are 12 T cell receptor beta chains from a single sample sequenced in a study of PD-L1 blockade in urothelial cancer. This sample's time point: pretreatment peripheral blood. The method was immunoSEQ multiplex PCR; TCRdb's version includes in-frame clones alone and lacks a portion of them. Of about 72,000 clones in the sample, almost 90% are singletons; the top ten hold 3.5% to 5%. This specimen was PBMCs, taken around atezolizumab (anti-PD-L1) treatment. The receptors come from a man aged 70-80 years with urothelial cancer.

This clone was observed once. V gene TRBV6-1 combines with J gene TRBJ1-5; D is perhaps TRBD1 (5 bases). The V end lost 4 bases, the J end lost 5 bases, and 9 bases lay between the germline ends. CDR1 is MNHNS and CDR2 is SASEGT in the germline V gene. This CDR3 spans 13 amino acids. CDR3 bases: TGTGCCAGCAGTGGGCAAGGGGATCAGCCCCAGCATTTT. Amino acids: CASSGQGDQPQHF.

CDR3 region: CASRRGTSGKETQYF. For the CDR3, the DNA is TGTGCCAGCAGAAGAGGGACTAGCGGAAAAGAGACCCAGTACTTC. The rearrangement uses TRBV2 and TRBJ2-5, with 11 positions matching TRBD2. The trim removed 6 bases at V and 3 bases at J, leaving 6 bases unmatched. Germline V gene lookup returns CDR1 SNHLY and CDR2 FYNNEI. This CDR3 region has 15 residues.

The chain recombines TRBV28 with TRBJ2-6; 7 bases match TRBD1. The V gene's germline CDR1 is MDHEN and CDR2 SYDVKM. V lost 1 base to trimming and J lost 2 bases; unmatched junction nucleotides: 5. This CDR3 is 17 amino acids long. The CDR3 reads CASSLYHRGTGANVLTF. DNA of the CDR3: TGTGCCAGCAGTTTATACCACAGGGGAACTGGGGCCAACGTCCTGACTTTC. Full variable domain (outside the CDR3, taken from reference TRBV28 and TRBJ2-6): DVKVTQSSRYLVKRTGEKVFLECVQDMDHENMFWYRQDPGLGLRLIYFSYDVKMKEKGDIPEGYSVSREKKERFSLILESASTNQTSMYLCASSLYHRGTGANVLTFGAGSRLTVL.

The chain combines TRBV10-2 with TRBJ2-1, with TRBD2 identical over 15 bases. The CDR3 has 14 residues. J lost 10 bases, V lost 4 bases, and 2 bases had no gene match. CDR1 and CDR2 (germline): WSHSY, SAAADI. The CDR3 is CASSGGTSGREQFF. DNA for the CDR3: TGCGCCAGCAGTGGGGGGACTAGCGGGAGGGAGCAGTTCTTC.

V and J are TRBV7-9 and TRBJ2-5; tentative D call: TRBD1 (6 bases). V lost 3 bases and J 5 bases, leaving 7 bases between the germline ends. Germline CDR1 reads SEHNR; CDR2 reads FQNEAQ (reference sequence). The CDR3 runs 12 residues. Here the CDR3 reads CASSFTGETQYF. The CDR3 DNA reads TGTGCCAGCAGCTTCACAGGGGAGACCCAGTACTTC.

The chain combines TRBV19 with TRBJ2-1, with 14 bases fitting TRBD2. This CDR3 is built from 16 residues. J gave up 7 bases and V 8 bases, and 10 bases lay outside the gene matches. CDR1 and CDR2 from the germline V gene are LNHDA and SQIVND (reference sequence). CDR3 loop: CASGPGTSGRRNEQFF. As DNA, the CDR3 is TGTGCCAGTGGCCCCGGGACTAGCGGGAGAAGAAATGAGCAGTTCTTC.

This clone was counted a single time. The J gene is TRBJ2-3, the V gene TRBV19, with D perhaps matching TRBD1 (5 bases). The CDR3 loop spans 14 amino acids. Germline assignment: CDR1 LNHDA and CDR2 SQIVND (reference sequence). V was shortened by 6 bases and J by 0 bases, with 10 bases between the two germline ends. This chain's CDR3 is CASRFRQSTDTQYF. The CDR3 coding sequence is TGTGCCAGTAGATTCCGACAGAGCACAGATACGCAGTATTTT.

CDR3 protein: CASSGTGGWGETQYF. CDR3 sequence (DNA): TGTGCCAGCAGTGGGACAGGGGGTTGGGGAGAGACCCAGTACTTC. V and J are TRBV27 and TRBJ2-5; 11 bases fit TRBD1. The germline CDR1 and CDR2 sequences are MNHEY and SMNVEV (reference sequence). The CDR3 sequence is 15 residues long. The trim removed 5 bases at V and 4 bases at J, leaving 6 bases unmatched.

The chain recombines TRBV10-2 with TRBJ1-1; TRBD1 agrees at 8 bases. The V and J ends lost 2 bases and 5 bases, in that order; junction bases with no gene match: 10. The CDR3 has 16 residues. Per germline, CDR1 WSHSY and CDR2 SAAADI. The CDR3 loop reads CASSEIPQGAGTEAFF. The CDR3, as DNA: TGCGCCAGCAGTGAGATCCCTCAGGGGGCGGGTACTGAAGCTTTCTTT.

The gene calls are TRBV11-2 and TRBJ2-1; TRBD2 is a possible D gene (6 bases). The length of the CDR3 is 15 residues. The V end lost 0 bases, the J end lost 2 bases, and 8 bases lay between the germline ends. The germline V gene encodes CDR1 SGHAT and CDR2 FQNNGV. CDR3 nucleotide sequence: TGTGCCAGCAGCTTAGACGGACTAACCTACAATGAGCAGTTCTTC. Its translation is CASSLDGLTYNEQFF.

The chain employs TRBV7-2 and TRBJ2-7; 8 bases are shared with TRBD1. V was clipped by 1 base and J by 3 bases; unmatched bases: 5. The CDR3 loop spans 15 amino acids. CDR1 and CDR2 (germline): SGHTA, FQGNSA. CDR3 nucleotide sequence: TGTGCCAGCAGCTTAGGACAGGGGACTTTCTACGAGCAGTACTTC. Translated, it gives CASSLGQGTFYEQYF.

The CDR3 nucleotides read TGTGCCAGCAGTGAAAGGTGGGCAGGGGAGTATGGCTACACCTTC. It specifies CASSERWAGEYGYTF. V gene TRBV2 combines with J gene TRBJ1-2, with D perhaps matching TRBD1 (6 bases). V lost 2 bases and J lost 5, with 15 bases in between. This CDR3 has 15 residues. Germline CDR1 SNHLY, CDR2 FYNNEI.